Described below is a single TCR beta chain sequence and its context. In its sample, this clone was seen once. It has no known antigen specificity. No qualities accompany the bases; no much larger clone lies one base away. To be included, a participant needed at least one PBMC sample from before ART initiation plus at least two post-ART samples. All participants with HIV were treated in the United States of America. Cryopreserved samples of about 0.95-10 million PBMC were thawed and washed before DNA extraction. At the time of the earliest PBMC sample, participants with HIV were aged between about 20 and 55 years. Each participant contributed PBMC samples from 1-4 timepoints before ART initiation and 2-8 timepoints after ART initiation, with a median of 7 samples. Serial HIV viral load, CD4+ T-cell count, ART history and demographic data were obtained for every participant. Genomic DNA was extracted from unsorted PBMC with a Qiagen kit on a QIAcube, with processing performed in batches of 12 samples.

The data derive from a study of long-term antiretroviral therapy in people with HIV (dated 2022 in TCRdb). Regarding the research as a whole: The earliest samples were collected roughly a decade before the 2015 WHO recommendation for immediate ART, at a time when ART was usually postponed until CD4 counts fell. The cohort contributed about 180 cryopreserved PBMC samples from 30 adults with confirmed HIV infection, collected serially over a mean of around 6 years (range 1-12). About 40% of the 30 participants with HIV were female. Test extractions of a monoclonal T-cell line alongside approximately 34 polyclonal samples showed no cross-contamination during QIAcube processing. This retrospective serial study examined whether starting ART and sustained HIV suppression were associated with changes in the composition and diversity of the TRB repertoire in peripheral blood.

The immunoSEQ hsTCRB v3.0 assay was used at survey level resolution to sequence the TRB variable region. A depth of 40,000-50,000 T-cell genomes per sample was targeted for TRB sequencing. TRB libraries were pooled and sequenced on an Illumina MiSeq using a v3 150-cycle kit. The authors' pipeline ran thus. Repertoire analysis was run in R within a reproducible Nextflow workflow that covered QC, data transformation and analysis. Custom analyses were implemented in LymphoSeq2, an R package for AIRR-Seq data exploration. Four samples that yielded fewer than 5000 total TRB sequences were excluded, so that about 200 HIV repertoires were analyzed. Of the 188 retained HIV repertoires, approximately 60 were collected before and roughly 130 after ART initiation. Each repertoire was downsampled to 5000 TRB nucleotide sequences, and summary statistics were averaged across 100 downsampling iterations. The analysis kept only TRB sequences whose CDR3 regions were at least seven amino acids long. A Shannon entropy-derived clonality score and the Gini coefficient were used to measure diversity. In the repertoire networks, any two of the top 5000 CDR3 amino acid sequences were connected whenever the two sequences differed by an edit distance of one. For TRB CDR3 amino acid sequences, antigen specificity groups and MHC restriction were predicted with GLIPH2. To flag known associations with CMV, EBV, HIV or tissue antigens, CDR3 amino acid sequences were compared against VDJdb and McPAS-TCR. Pre-ART, post-ART and control groups were compared with Wilcoxon signed-rank tests and Holm-Bonferroni correction. The table was pulled from immuneACCESS by TCRdb, which kept in-frame rearrangements only. Such tables lose some clones; where checked, under half of the loss comes from unresolved V genes, and the rest has no known cause. V and J calls and clone size follow that table, whereas D and trimming were derived from the DNA. The sample yields tens of thousands of clones; about four fifths were counted once. The ten top clones hold more than 10% of the sample.

Beyond this particular receptor, the publication reports: Limited PBMC availability meant only the TCR beta chain was sequenced, without alpha chain pairing. Inferences about post-ART repertoire changes are limited because no data were available on ART adherence, viral resistance or therapy changes. CDR3 length ranges in HIV repertoires were narrower than in controls, and network structure suggested an antigen-experienced repertoire with only a slight naive shift after ART. Because pre-ART samples had limited cell numbers, profiling was done on unsorted PBMC rather than on sorted CD4+ and CD8+ T cells. The repertoire was dominated across all time points by expanded TRB clones identified before ART initiation, although this dominance was seen to fluctuate and to decrease in many PLHIV after ART. Samples dated from the mid-2000s to the late 2010s, and the ART regimens used may be less effective than current ones. Starting ART was linked to a significant rise in TRB diversity, yet even with long-term ART the diversity remained significantly lower than in transplant donor controls.

Here V drops 4 bases and J drops 10 bases, and the junction holds 0 bases not matched to any gene. From its cysteine to its phenylalanine, the CDR3 spans 13 amino acids. This entry keeps only the CDR3 DNA: 39 bases, framed from base 1. The germline V gene provides CDR1 SGHNT and CDR2 YENEEA. The chain uses TRBV11-3 and TRBJ2-1; TRBD2 aligns with 14 central bases. The source of this sequence is a man aged 35-49 years with HIV. The sequenced sample was unsorted PBMCs, obtained 0.1 years before starting antiretroviral therapy. CDR3 region: CASSWTSGREQFF. In nucleotides, the sequence is TGTGCCAGCAGCTGGACTAGCGGGAGGGAGCAGTTCTTC. Reference TRBV11-3 and TRBJ2-1 proteins supply the regions before and after the CDR3; the full variable domain is: EAGVVQSPRYKIIEKKQPVAFWCNPISGHNTLYWYLQNLGQGPELLIRYENEEAVDDSQLPKDRFSAERLKGVDSTLKIQPAELGDSAVYLCASSWTSGREQFFGPGTRLTVL.